Included here is one TCR beta chain sequence, with context. Its target is unknown. The source of the sample is a study of blood T cells in healthy people across ages. Notes on the study in general: Changes in expanded clonotypes were possibly confounded, as the CMV status of donors was unknown. Whereas aged donors had fewer naive CD4+ cells, long-lived donors had more of them and higher diversity. Diversity was estimated from one million T cells, and these estimates were considered underestimates.

Primed by a sample-barcoded 5' primer and a J-beta primer mix, a second PCR proceeded for about 7 to 11 cycles. MiXCR was run by TCRdb on the 5' RACE reads, yielding one entry per CDR3 protein. The sample shows more than 800,000 distinct CDR3 sequences, 25% to 30% of them seen only once. This CDR3 comprises 14 residues. Trimming cost V 4 bases and J 5 bases; bases outside gene matches: 4. Per germline, CDR1 KGHSH and CDR2 LQKENI. The J gene is TRBJ1-5, the V gene TRBV18; TRBD1 matches 8 bases. Sequenced input: blood. The source is a woman aged 80 or over in good health. Here the CDR3 DNA reads TGTGCCAGCTCACTTACAGGGGGGGATCAGCCCCAGCATTTT. Encoded protein: CASSLTGGDQPQHF.